The 21 T cell receptor beta chains listed next were all sequenced from one sample in a study of CD4 T cells in relation to SARS-CoV-2 and coronaviruses (dated by TCRdb to the early 2020s). Their recognized antigens are unknown. CD4+ T cells from unexposed donors were collected before the COVID-19 pandemic (2011-2018). After around 11 days of culture, CD4+ T cells were isolated with the EasySep CD4+ T cell isolation kit. Library method: the immunoSEQ multiplex PCR assay. TCRdb limited this immuneACCESS table to in-frame rearrangements with V and J called. A share of clones is missing; checked studies link under half to unresolved V genes, and the rest is unexplained. This sample has 20,000 or so clones in its table, and around 81% of those were observed once. About 10% of the sample goes to the ten largest clones. Sequenced: CD4+ T cells from PBMCs, cultured in vitro. These receptors all stem from a human donor in good health.

The table lists this clone with a few counts. The chain carries TRBV14 and TRBJ1-6; D gene unclear. Germline assignment: CDR1 SGHDN and CDR2 FVKESK. CDR3 length: 14 amino acids. Trimming removed 8 bases at V and 2 bases at J, with 10 bases between. The CDR3 is CASRSDAYNSPLHF. CDR3 nucleotide sequence: TGTGCCAGCCGTTCAGACGCCTATAATTCACCCCTCCACTTT.

The rearrangement joins TRBV7-9 to TRBJ2-1, with D perhaps matching TRBD2 (5 bases). Trimming removed 8 bases at V and 0 bases at J, with 20 bases between. Germline V gene sequence: CDR1 SEHNR, CDR2 FQNEAQ (reference sequence). The CDR3 totals 17 residues. CDR3 in amino acids: CASLPRVGQVSYNEQFF. CDR3 in DNA: TGTGCCAGCCTCCCGAGGGTTGGCCAGGTCTCCTACAATGAGCAGTTCTTC. Based on the CDR3 plus reference TRBV7-9 and TRBJ2-1, the full variable domain is DTGVSQNPRHKITKRGQNVTFRCDPISEHNRLYWYRQTLGQGPEFLTYFQNEAQLEKSRLLSDRFSAERPKGSFSTLEIQRTEQGDSAMYLCASLPRVGQVSYNEQFFGPGTRLTVL.

This chain uses TRBV6-5 with TRBJ1-1; 8 nucleotides line up with TRBD1. The CDR3 is 13 residues long. Germline values: CDR1 MNHEY, CDR2 SVGAGI. The V segment lost 3 bases and the J segment 6 bases; nucleotides outside the gene matches: 3. CDR3 DNA sequence: TGTGCCAGCAGTTATACGACAGGGGCTGAAGCTTTCTTT. It codes for CASSYTTGAEAFF.

The chain links TRBV2 to TRBJ2-2; TRBD2 matches at 9 bases. The CDR3 consists of 15 residues. V shed 4 bases and J 5 bases; nucleotides not matched to a gene: 5. Germline CDR1 and CDR2: SNHLY and FYNNEI. CDR3 nucleotide sequence: TGTGCCAGCAGTGCCAGCGGGGGGTTTACCGGGGAGCTGTTTTTT. Its protein product is CASSASGGFTGELFF. Based on the CDR3 plus reference TRBV2 and TRBJ2-2, the full variable domain is EPEVTQTPSHQVTQMGQEVILRCVPISNHLYFYWYRQILGQKVEFLVSFYNNEISEKSEIFDDQFSVERPDGSNFTLKIRSTKLEDSAMYFCASSASGGFTGELFFGEGSRLTVL.

The gene calls are TRBV6-2 or TRBV6-3 and TRBJ2-2; no definite D call. The CDR3 totals 13 residues. Deletions cut 5 bases from V and 3 bases from J, with 7 bases between. Germline V gives CDR1 MNHEY, CDR2 SVGEGT. In nucleotides, the CDR3 is TGTGCCAGCAGTATAAGCTACACCGGGGAGCTGTTTTTT. Translation: CASSISYTGELFF.

The chain joins TRBV29-1 to TRBJ2-3; D ambiguous. Per the germline V gene, CDR1 is SQVTM and CDR2 is ANQGSEA. The CDR3 loop spans 13 amino acids. With 4 bases removed from V and 2 bases from J, the gap between germline ends came to 10 bases. CDR3 residues: CSVADGTTDTQYF. The CDR3 region has the DNA TGCAGCGTTGCGGACGGTACCACAGATACGCAGTATTTT.

By frequency in the sample, this clone is large. V gene TRBV4-2 combines with J gene TRBJ2-7; 7 bases match TRBD1. The CDR3 runs to 15 residues. V lost 1 base and J lost 4; bases outside the gene matches: 7. Germline V lookup: CDR1 LGHNA, CDR2 YNFKEQ. CDR3 residues: CASSQGGQAPYEQYF. The CDR3 region has the DNA TGTGCCAGCAGCCAAGGCGGACAGGCCCCTTACGAGCAGTACTTC.

V and J are TRBV10-3 and TRBJ2-5; a possible D gene is TRBD1 (6 bases). V shed 11 bases and J shed 5 bases, with 9 bases lying between them. CDR1 and CDR2 (germline): ENHRY, SYGVKD. This CDR3 is 10 amino acids long. The CDR3 DNA reads as TGTGCCTCAGGGGAGGAGACCCAGTACTTC. Translating it yields CASGEETQYF.

V and J are TRBV7-3 and TRBJ1-1; possible D gene TRBD1, 6 bases. Germline assignment: CDR1 SGHTA and CDR2 FQGTGA. The CDR3 contains 13 residues. V shed 5 bases and J shed 1 base, with 8 bases lying between them. The DNA for the CDR3 is TGTGCCAGCAGCACACAGGGGAACACTGAAGCTTTCTTT. It codes for CASSTQGNTEAFF.

The V and J genes are TRBV19 and TRBJ1-4; D might be TRBD1 (6 bases). The germline V gene encodes CDR1 LNHDA and CDR2 SQIVND (reference sequence). Trimming shortened V by 3 bases and J by 1 base, and 12 bases separated the two germline ends. The CDR3 is 16 amino acids. The CDR3 loop is CASSIGGGGTNEKLFF. In nucleotides, the CDR3 is TGTGCCAGTAGTATTGGTGGGGGCGGAACTAATGAAAAACTGTTTTTT.

This clone has only one observation. This chain links TRBV11-2 with TRBJ2-7; TRBD2 agrees at 14 bases. CDR3 size: 14 residues. J lost 10 bases, V lost 1 base, and 3 bases had no gene match. CDR1 and CDR2 from the germline V gene are SGHAT and FQNNGV. The CDR3 DNA is TGTGCCAGCAGCTTAGTCGGGACTAGCGGGGGCCAGTACTTC. Translated, it gives CASSLVGTSGGQYF.

This chain uses TRBV6-5 with TRBJ2-7; possible D gene TRBD1, 6 bases. The V end was cut by 2 bases, the J end by 2 bases, with 10 bases between. From germline, CDR1 is MNHEY and CDR2 SVGAGI. This CDR3 is 14 amino acids long. The chain's CDR3 is CASSYQQGTYEQYF. For the CDR3, the DNA is TGTGCCAGCAGTTACCAACAGGGAACCTACGAGCAGTACTTC.

The genes are TRBV3-1 (or the pseudogene TRBV3-2) and TRBJ1-5; D unclear. Germline CDR1 and CDR2: LGHDT and YNNKEL (reference sequence). V was cut by 1 base and J by 3 bases, with 7 bases left in between. This CDR3 has 14 amino acids. The DNA for the CDR3 is TGTGCCAGCAGCCAAGGACAAATCAATCAGCCCCAGCATTTT. It encodes CASSQGQINQPQHF.

This clone has a single count. This chain uses TRBV11-2 with TRBJ1-1; the D is unclear. Germline values: CDR1 SGHAT, CDR2 FQNNGV. Between the trimmed V and J ends, which lost 4 bases and 0 bases, there was a span of 12 bases. CDR3 length equals 15 residues. The CDR3 DNA follows: TGTGCCAGCAGCTACCTTCGGACGATGAACACTGAAGCTTTCTTT. This codes for CASSYLRTMNTEAFF.

J is TRBJ2-3 and V is TRBV11-3; 7 nucleotides match TRBD2. Germline V lookup: CDR1 SGHNT, CDR2 YENEEA. The CDR3 length is 14 residues. V lost 5 bases, J lost 0 bases, and 2 bases stayed unmatched. The DNA of the CDR3 is TGTGCCAGCAGCGGGGGGGGTAGCACAGATACGCAGTATTTT. It is translated as CASSGGGSTDTQYF.

The chain uses TRBV7-9 and TRBJ2-7; a weak D match, TRBD2 (5 bases). From germline, CDR1 is SEHNR and CDR2 FQNEAQ (reference sequence). Trimming stripped 3 bases from V and 4 bases from J, with 10 bases between. The CDR3 length is 13 residues. The CDR3 region has the DNA TGTGCCAGCAGCTTCGTCTCGGGGTACGAGCAGTACTTC. Residues: CASSFVSGYEQYF. The full variable domain, in which reference TRBV7-9 and TRBJ2-7 provide the parts outside the CDR3, is DTGVSQNPRHKITKRGQNVTFRCDPISEHNRLYWYRQTLGQGPEFLTYFQNEAQLEKSRLLSDRFSAERPKGSFSTLEIQRTEQGDSAMYLCASSFVSGYEQYFGPGTRLTVT.

The genes are TRBV30 and TRBJ1-3; D remains unclear. Trimming removed 2 bases from V and 7 bases from J, with 6 bases in between. In germline, CDR1 is GTSNPN, CDR2 SVGIG (reference sequence). This CDR3 contains 11 residues. Here the CDR3 reads CAWSLSNTIYF. DNA of the CDR3: TGTGCCTGGAGTCTATCCAACACCATATATTTT.

The rearrangement links TRBV7-2 to TRBJ1-1, with a possible D match to TRBD1 (5 bases). This CDR3 spans 15 amino acids. Germline V gene sequence: CDR1 SGHTA, CDR2 FQGNSA. Trimming took 2 bases from V and 1 from J, leaving 11 bases between them. CDR3 DNA sequence: TGTGCCAGCAGCTTATACCAGGGCCGGAACACTGAAGCTTTCTTT. Its translation: CASSLYQGRNTEAFF. Looking up the rest from reference TRBV7-2 and TRBJ1-1 gives the full variable domain: GAGVSQSPSNKVTEKGKDVELRCDPISGHTALYWYRQSLGQGLEFLIYFQGNSAPDKSGLPSDRFSAERTGGSVSTLTIQRTQQEDSAVYLCASSLYQGRNTEAFFGQGTRLTVV.

The chain has TRBV6-5 and TRBJ1-6; no clear D gene. Germline V gene data show CDR1 as MNHEY and CDR2 as SVGAGI. Trimming cost V 6 bases and J 5 bases, with 14 bases left between them. There are 15 residues in the CDR3. Written as DNA, the CDR3 is TGTGCCAGCAGCCTTGACCGAGACGATAATTCACCCCTCCACTTT. Its protein is CASSLDRDDNSPLHF.

The V and J genes are TRBV27 and TRBJ2-2; possibly TRBD1 or TRBD2 for D (5 bases each). Per the germline V gene, CDR1 is MNHEY and CDR2 is SMNVEV (reference sequence). V was shortened by 6 bases and J by 4 bases, with 15 bases between the two germline ends. The CDR3 is 15 residues long. The CDR3 region has the DNA TGTGCCAGCAGCCCGTGGGGGATCGGCACCGGGGAGCTGTTTTTT. Amino acids: CASSPWGIGTGELFF.

This clone came up a few times. V usage is TRBV27 and J usage is TRBJ2-4; TRBD2 might be the D (6 bases). V lost 8 bases to trimming and J lost 0 bases, with 17 bases between them. This CDR3 has 16 amino acids. CDR1 and CDR2 (germline): MNHEY, SMNVEV (reference sequence). The CDR3 coding sequence is TGTGCCAGCCACGGGACTCCGAATCTAGCCAAAAACATTCAGTACTTC. It codes for CASHGTPNLAKNIQYF.